A single sample is the source of the 10 T cell receptor beta chains below, sequenced in a study of CD8+CD57+ T cells in acquired aplastic anemia. Investigators profiled TCR beta VDJ and CDR3 from genomic DNA template. A single record per CDR3 protein comes from TCRdb applying MiXCR to the reads. This table holds 200,000 to 300,000 distinct CDR3 sequences, approximately 80% found once. Patients selected for sequencing had displayed CD8+CD57+ cell expansion by flow cytometry. Sequencing used sorted CD4+, CD8+, or CD8+CD57+ T cells (not recorded which) from PBMCs. These receptors were taken from a human donor with aplastic anemia.

The V and J genes are TRBV7-9 and TRBJ2-1, with D perhaps TRBD2 (5 bases). Looked up from germline, CDR1 is SEHNR and CDR2 is FQNEAQ (reference sequence). V lost 8 bases and J 5 bases, leaving 10 bases between the germline ends. The length of the CDR3 is 12 residues. The CDR3 here is CASAGADNEQFF. The CDR3 DNA sequence: TGTGCCAGCGCCGGAGCGGACAATGAGCAGTTCTTC. Full variable domain (outside the CDR3, taken from reference TRBV7-9 and TRBJ2-1): DTGVSQNPRHKITKRGQNVTFRCDPISEHNRLYWYRQTLGQGPEFLTYFQNEAQLEKSRLLSDRFSAERPKGSFSTLEIQRTEQGDSAMYLCASAGADNEQFFGPGTRLTVL.

J is TRBJ2-5 and V is TRBV7-6, with 9 bases aligning to TRBD1. CDR3 size: 15 residues. V trimming: 4 bases; J trimming: 9 bases; junction bases outside the gene matches: 12. Germline V gives CDR1 SGHVS, CDR2 FNYEAQ. The CDR3 spells CASSSDRGLGPPQYF. In DNA, the CDR3 is TGTGCCAGCAGCTCGGACAGGGGACTTGGACCCCCCCAGTACTTC.

For this clonotype: Here the CDR3 omits its conserved ending phenylalanine or tryptophan, so a read error is the likely source. The limits of the CDR3 on the DNA are not certain, so only TCRdb's listed CDR3 is given. V and J are TRBV7-2 and TRBJ2-2; the table's D gene call, TRBD2, was not cross checked with the DNA. Ends included, the CDR3 has 12 residues. Germline CDR1 SGHTA, CDR2 FQGNSA. The CDR3 reads CASSLNSGSGDT.

As for this clonotype: Since no conserved phenylalanine or tryptophan closes the CDR3, a read error is the likely cause. The limits of the CDR3 on the DNA are not certain, so only TCRdb's listed CDR3 is given. The chain couples TRBV2 to TRBJ2-7. The CDR3 sequence runs 15 residues, both termini included. Germline CDR1 is SNHLY and CDR2 is FYNNEI. The CDR3 loop reads CASSAELPSYYEHLH.

The sample holds one count of this clonotype. The CDR3 does not close with the conserved phenylalanine or tryptophan, likely indicating a read error. It is unclear where the CDR3 begins or ends on the DNA, so no DNA is shown, and the CDR3 is as TCRdb lists it. V and J are TRBV2 and TRBJ2-6; the D call of TRBD1 is as the table states it, not checked on the DNA. CDR1 and CDR2 from the germline V gene are SNHLY and FYNNEI. Counting both end residues, the CDR3 totals 16 amino acids. CDR3 loop: CASSVADSNQPQHFGD.

About this clonotype: This may be a read error: a much more frequent sequence differs by one nucleotide. In DNA form, the CDR3 reads TGTGCCAGCAGCTTTCATCCAGACGGGACAGCCTTTTCCCTCCACTTT. Encoded protein: CASSFHPDGTAFSLHF. This chain uses TRBV7-8 with TRBJ1-6; the match to TRBD1 covers 7 bases. The CDR3 has 16 residues. CDR1 SGHVS and CDR2 FQNEAQ come from the germline V gene. Losses at the gene ends were 3 bases for V and 14 bases for J; bases not matched to a gene: 16.

Note on this clonotype: The final CDR3 position lacks the conserved phenylalanine or tryptophan, pointing to a likely read error. No DNA is shown, since the ends of the CDR3 on it are uncertain; the CDR3 is the one TCRdb lists. The J gene is TRBJ2-3, the V gene TRBV7-9; no DNA check was done on the table's D call, TRBD1. The CDR3 is 13 amino acids long, termini counted. Germline loops: CDR1 SEHNR, CDR2 FQNEAQ (reference sequence). This chain's CDR3 is CASSDADTGTDYT.

With respect to this clonotype: The junction shows a germline mismatch at one end, possibly a read error. J is TRBJ2-3 and V is TRBV12-3 or TRBV12-4; D is possibly TRBD2 (5 bases). CDR3 length: 14 residues. CDR3 nucleotides: TGTGCCAGCAGTCCAGAGGGCAACACTAACACGGGCTACTTT. Translated: CASSPEGNTNTGYF.

This sequence joins TRBV15 and TRBJ2-1, with D possibly being TRBD1 (6 bases). The CDR3 sequence is 15 residues long. Germline values: CDR1 LNHNV, CDR2 YYDKDF (reference sequence). V dropped 6 bases and J dropped 7 bases, with 19 bases sitting between them. CDR3 loop: CATSKDRKGENEQFF. The CDR3 bases are TGTGCCACCAGTAAAGATAGAAAGGGGGAGAATGAGCAGTTCTTC.

In the case of this clonotype: The conserved phenylalanine or tryptophan normally closing the CDR3 is absent here, so this likely arose from a read error. The DNA is left out, because the CDR3 cannot be placed on it with certainty; the CDR3 is given as TCRdb lists it. The chain joins TRBV7-8 to TRBJ2-7; the table's D call, TRBD2, was not checked against the DNA. Germline V gene data show CDR1 as SGHVS and CDR2 as FQNEAQ. From its first to its last residue, the CDR3 has 13 amino acids. The CDR3 loop is CATSDFGRAFHPS.